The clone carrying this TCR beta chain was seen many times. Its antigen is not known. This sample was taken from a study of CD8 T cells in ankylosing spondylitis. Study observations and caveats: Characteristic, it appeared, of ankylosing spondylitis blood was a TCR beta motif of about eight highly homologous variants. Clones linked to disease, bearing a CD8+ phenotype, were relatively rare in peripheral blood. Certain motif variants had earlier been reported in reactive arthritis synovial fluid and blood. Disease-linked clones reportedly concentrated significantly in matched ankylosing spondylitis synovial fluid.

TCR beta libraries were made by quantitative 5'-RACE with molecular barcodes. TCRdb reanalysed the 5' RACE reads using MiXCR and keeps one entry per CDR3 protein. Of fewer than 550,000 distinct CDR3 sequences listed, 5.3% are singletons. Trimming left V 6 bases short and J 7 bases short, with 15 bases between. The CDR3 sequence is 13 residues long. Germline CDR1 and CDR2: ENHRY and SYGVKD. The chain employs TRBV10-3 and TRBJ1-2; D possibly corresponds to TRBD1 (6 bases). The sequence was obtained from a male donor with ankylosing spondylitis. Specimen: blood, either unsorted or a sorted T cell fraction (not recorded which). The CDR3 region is CAIREDQGSGYTF. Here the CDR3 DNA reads TGTGCCATCAGAGAAGATCAGGGGAGTGGCTACACCTTC.